This entry concerns a single T cell receptor (beta chain). This sample is part of a study of OX40 agonist ivuxolimab in advanced cancers. Study overall: It was ivuxolimab, an agonistic anti-OX40 (CD134) antibody, that patients were treated with.

V lost 5 bases, J lost 0 bases, and 7 bases stayed unmatched. CDR3 size: 16 residues. Germline CDR1 and CDR2: SGHVS and FQNEAQ. Sampling of blood occurred at baseline, cycle 4 day 1, and cycle 7 day 1. Here immunoSEQ multiplex PCR was the method, and the copy in TCRdb shows in-frame clones only, minus some. The data show about 29,000 clones, with 70% to 85% seen just once and roughly 29% held by the top ten. This rearrangement joins TRBV7-8 to TRBJ1-5; 7 bases align to TRBD1. Source: CD4+ or CD8+ T cells sorted from blood, taken in a trial of the OX40 agonist ivuxolimab. The source is an adult with an advanced solid tumor such as melanoma, head and neck, liver or kidney cancer. The CDR3 sequence: CASSLLQGPSNQPQHF. In nucleotides, the CDR3 is TGTGCCAGCAGCCTGCTACAGGGGCCTAGCAATCAGCCCCAGCATTTT.